This T cell receptor (beta chain) originates from a study of blood T cell repertoires in COVID-19. Study details: PBMCs, B-cell-depleted T cells, or T cells were the source of the cDNA or gDNA that made up the material.

This clone was counted a few times. Sequencing used immunoSEQ multiplex PCR; TCRdb keeps in-frame clones, though not all of them. The table records approximately 220,000 clones, approximately 80% of them present only once. V dropped 4 bases and J dropped 8 bases, with 31 bases sitting between them. The CDR3 totals 19 residues. Germline-derived CDR1 and CDR2 are SGDLS and YYNGEE. The sequence was obtained from a man in his forties with acute or convalescent COVID-19. The chain combines TRBV9 with TRBJ2-1; possibly TRBD1 for D (6 bases). Sequenced material: peripheral blood. CDR3 nucleotides: TGTGCCAGCAGCCCTTACGCTGAACAGGGTAGGGACGTTAACGATGAGCAGTTCTTC. It translates to CASSPYAEQGRDVNDEQFF.